A selection of T cell receptor beta chains follows, all from one sample in a study of T cell changes during pregnancy in multiple sclerosis. The repertoire was sequenced with immunoSEQ multiplex PCR; TCRdb's copy has only in-frame clones and lacks some. This table holds 25,000 to 35,000 clones, around nine tenths found once. This specimen consisted of CD8+ T cells from peripheral blood mononuclear cells, obtained in the first trimester of pregnancy. These receptors were obtained from a female donor with multiple sclerosis, enrolled in a pregnancy study. CDR3s include the opening cysteine and the closing phenylalanine or tryptophan. D genes are given only for firm matches. Some rows have no size entry. The others give once, few or many, or a class for an expanded clone.

J	length	size	D	V	CDR3	DNA
TRBJ1-1	14	.	.	TRBV10-1	CASSESYGNTEAFF	TGCGCCAGCAGTGAGTCTTACGGGAACACTGAAGCTTTCTTT
TRBJ1-5	14	.	.	TRBV4-1	CASSNRVSNQPQHF	TGCGCCAGCAGCAACAGGGTAAGCAATCAGCCCCAGCATTTT
TRBJ1-4	14	.	.	TRBV2	CASSEVMGREKLFF	TGTGCCAGCAGTGAGGTTATGGGGCGGGAAAAACTGTTTTTT
TRBJ2-5	15	.	TRBD2	TRBV14	CASTVAGGPQETQYF	TGTGCCAGCACCGTAGCGGGAGGACCGCAAGAGACCCAGTACTTC
TRBJ2-1	20	.	TRBD2	TRBV4-2	CASSQEGPQTSGEFYNEQFF	TGTGCCAGCAGCCAAGAAGGACCTCAGACTAGCGGAGAGTTCTACAATGAGCAGTTCTTC
TRBJ1-1	13	.	.	TRBV19	CASSIGENTEAFF	TGTGCCAGTAGTATAGGCGAAAACACTGAAGCTTTCTTT
TRBJ2-3	17	.	.	TRBV11-3	CASSLGDQGTGTDTQYF	TGTGCCAGCAGCTTAGGCGACCAGGGGACCGGCACAGATACGCAGTATTTT
TRBJ2-1	13	.	TRBD1	TRBV9	CASSRDRDNEQFF	TGTGCCAGCAGCAGGGACAGGGACAATGAGCAGTTCTTC
TRBJ2-5	18	.	TRBD1	TRBV13	CASSLYRDRGSSQETQYF	TGTGCCAGCAGCTTATATAGGGACAGGGGTAGTTCCCAAGAGACCCAGTACTTC
TRBJ1-2	13	.	TRBD1	TRBV2	CASRGQGMSGYTF	TGTGCCAGCAGGGGACAGGGAATGAGTGGCTACACCTTC
TRBJ2-1	15	.	.	TRBV5-6	CASSLATVSYNEQFF	TGTGCCAGCAGCTTGGCAACGGTCTCCTACAATGAGCAGTTCTTC
TRBJ2-1	18	once	TRBD2	TRBV13	CASSLEGGRASSYNEQFF	TGTGCCAGCAGCTTAGAAGGCGGGAGGGCAAGTTCCTACAATGAGCAGTTCTTC
TRBJ1-2	16	.	.	TRBV7-9	CASSLAWGRPGEGYTF	TGTGCCAGCAGCTTAGCCTGGGGCAGGCCGGGGGAAGGCTACACCTTC
TRBJ1-1	15	.	.	TRBV7-6	CASSLFEGGNTEAFF	TGTGCCAGCAGCTTATTTGAAGGGGGTAACACTGAAGCTTTCTTT
TRBJ2-7	13	.	.	TRBV27	CASSWMGAYEQYF	TGTGCCAGCAGTTGGATGGGAGCCTACGAGCAGTACTTC
TRBJ2-7	14	.	.	TRBV27	CASSSYKTTYEQYF	TGTGCCAGCAGTTCCTATAAGACTACCTACGAGCAGTACTTC
TRBJ2-2	17	.	TRBD2	TRBV27	CASSILLLAANTGELFF	TGTGCCAGCAGTATACTTTTACTAGCGGCGAACACCGGGGAGCTGTTTTTT
TRBJ2-3	14	.	.	TRBV27	CASSLWQGPDTQYF	TGTGCCAGCAGTTTATGGCAGGGCCCAGATACGCAGTATTTT
TRBJ2-1	19	.	TRBD1	TRBV7-9	CASSPNIPGQGGPNNEQFF	TGTGCCAGCAGCCCAAACATCCCGGGACAGGGTGGGCCCAACAATGAGCAGTTCTTC
TRBJ2-5	15	.	TRBD2	TRBV5-1	CASSNPTSDQETQYF	TGCGCCAGCAGCAACCCGACTAGCGACCAAGAGACCCAGTACTTC
TRBJ2-7	14	few	.	TRBV6-1	CASSSSEEVYEQYF	TGTGCCAGCAGTTCATCAGAGGAGGTCTACGAGCAGTACTTC
TRBJ2-7	17	.	TRBD2	TRBV11-1	CASSLAGTSDLGYEQYF	TGTGCCAGCAGCTTAGCCGGGACTAGCGATCTCGGCTACGAGCAGTACTTC
TRBJ2-2	13	.	.	TRBV6-6	CASSYGGTGELFF	TGTGCCAGCAGTTACGGGGGGACCGGGGAGCTGTTTTTT
TRBJ2-1	15	.	.	TRBV28	CASSLFRHHYNEQFF	TGTGCCAGCAGTTTATTTAGACACCACTACAATGAGCAGTTCTTC
TRBJ1-2	15	.	TRBD1	TRBV6-5	CASSYRNLQGRGYTF	TGTGCCAGCAGTTACCGCAACTTACAGGGGCGAGGCTACACCTTC
TRBJ2-1	14	.	TRBD2	TRBV11-2	CASRAGGSYNEQFF	TGTGCCAGCAGGGCGGGAGGCTCCTACAATGAGCAGTTCTTC
TRBJ2-1	15	.	.	TRBV7-9	CASSHLADSYNEQFF	TGTGCCAGCAGCCATTTAGCCGACTCCTACAATGAGCAGTTCTTC